The 15 T cell receptor beta chains below all came from one sample that was sequenced in a study of blood T cell repertoires in COVID-19. Produced via immunoSEQ multiplex PCR; TCRdb's table is partial and in-frame only. The table includes some 310,000 clones, 87% detected once. Specimen: peripheral blood. The receptors come from a man aged 50 or older with active or convalescent COVID-19.

The chain joins TRBV7-3 to TRBJ2-1; 10 nucleotides agree with TRBD2. Germline V gene lookup returns CDR1 SGHTA and CDR2 FQGTGA. Trimming removed 1 base from V and 6 bases from J; junction bases left unmatched: 6. This CDR3 region has 16 residues. CDR3: CASSLRASGGSNEQFF. CDR3 in DNA: TGTGCCAGCAGCTTAAGAGCTAGCGGGGGAAGCAATGAGCAGTTCTTC.

In its sample, this clone was seen once. The V and J genes are TRBV5-1 and TRBJ2-1; 9 bases align to TRBD2. The trim removed 5 bases at V and 2 bases at J, leaving 11 bases unmatched. Germline-derived CDR1 and CDR2 are SGHRS and YFSETQ. This CDR3 has 17 residues. The CDR3 sequence is CASRPAGGTTTYNEQFF. The DNA for the CDR3 is TGCGCCAGCAGGCCAGCGGGGGGCACTACCACCTACAATGAGCAGTTCTTC. The full variable domain, with the rest looked up from reference TRBV5-1 and TRBJ2-1, is KAGVTQTPRYLIKTRGQQVTLSCSPISGHRSVSWYQQTPGQGLQFLFEYFSETQRNKGNFPGRFSGRQFSNSRSEMNVSTLELGDSALYLCASRPAGGTTTYNEQFFGPGTRLTVL.

V usage is TRBV4-1 and J usage is TRBJ1-2, with D hard to call. The CDR3 extends over 15 amino acids. V was pared by 0 bases and J by 2 bases, with 10 bases between. The V gene's germline CDR1 is MGHRA and CDR2 YSYEKL. As DNA, the CDR3 is TGCGCCAGCAGCCAAGATCTAGCAGGCAACTATGGCTACACCTTC. It is translated as CASSQDLAGNYGYTF.

This clone appeared a few times. This chain uses TRBV2 with TRBJ1-2, with 12 nucleotides matching TRBD1. Germline values: CDR1 SNHLY, CDR2 FYNNEI. This CDR3 contains 14 residues. J was trimmed by 11 bases and V by 7 bases; bases with no gene match: 11. The CDR3 DNA reads TGTGCCAGCACCCCACGGGGGACAGGGGGCCTGTACACCTTC. Translation gives CASTPRGTGGLYTF.

The chain uses TRBV18 and TRBJ2-7, with D perhaps matching TRBD2 (6 bases). The CDR3 has 16 residues. The V gene's germline CDR1 is KGHSH and CDR2 LQKENI. V was trimmed by 3 bases and J by 0 bases, leaving 15 bases between them. CDR3 region: CASSPGAGGASYEQYF. The CDR3 DNA follows: TGTGCCAGCTCACCGGGTGCGGGCGGGGCCTCCTACGAGCAGTACTTC.

The chain uses TRBV4-3 and TRBJ1-2; 9 nucleotides match TRBD1. Trimming removed 0 bases from V and 4 bases from J; junction bases left unmatched: 3. Germline-derived CDR1 and CDR2 are LGHNA and YSLEER. The CDR3 totals 15 residues. CDR3 DNA: TGCGCCAGCAGCCAAGAACAGGGGGCTCTCTATGGCTACACCTTC. This sequence encodes CASSQEQGALYGYTF.

This rearrangement joins TRBV2 to TRBJ2-1; D may be TRBD2 (5 bases). Trimming took off 7 bases at V and 11 bases at J, with 18 bases between the two ends. CDR3 size: 13 residues. CDR1 SNHLY and CDR2 FYNNEI come from the germline V gene. CDR3 loop: CASNPFPSSQQFF. The CDR3 nucleotides read TGTGCCAGCAACCCCTTTCCTAGCTCCCAGCAGTTCTTC.

The genes are TRBV3-1 (or the pseudogene TRBV3-2) and TRBJ1-1, with 8 nucleotides matching TRBD1. The V and J ends lost 1 base and 2 bases, in that order; junction bases with no gene match: 3. The germline CDR1 and CDR2 sequences are LGHDT and YNNKEL (reference sequence). This CDR3 contains 15 residues. The CDR3 DNA follows: TGTGCCAGCAGCCAAGGGACAGGGTCAAACACTGAAGCTTTCTTT. Amino acids: CASSQGTGSNTEAFF.

The CDR3 DNA reads as TGCGCCAGCAGCCAAGACCCGGTGACAGGGGATTACAATGAGCAGTTCTTC. Translating it yields CASSQDPVTGDYNEQFF. V and J are TRBV4-3 and TRBJ2-1; 8 bases fit TRBD1. Germline V gene lookup returns CDR1 LGHNA and CDR2 YSLEER. The CDR3 has 17 amino acids. V shed 0 bases, J shed 4 bases, and the junction held 8 bases outside the gene matches.

J is TRBJ1-3 and V is TRBV15; possibly TRBD1 for D (5 bases). The V gene's germline CDR1 is LNHNV and CDR2 YYDKDF (reference sequence). Between the trimmed V and J ends, which lost 1 base and 1 base, there was a span of 17 bases. The CDR3 is 18 residues long. The CDR3 nucleotides are TGTGCCACCAGCAGAGGGGGGGACCAAATTGGGTCTGGAAACACCATATATTTT. Protein: CATSRGGDQIGSGNTIYF.

V is TRBV2 and J is TRBJ1-2; D uncertain. V was pared by 6 bases and J by 3 bases, with 8 bases between. The CDR3 consists of 12 residues. Germline V gene lookup returns CDR1 SNHLY and CDR2 FYNNEI. The CDR3: CASRERDYGYTF. The CDR3 DNA sequence: TGTGCCAGCAGAGAGCGGGACTATGGCTACACCTTC.

The chain recombines TRBV6-1 with TRBJ1-1; D is perhaps TRBD1 (6 bases). The germline V gene has CDR1 MNHNS and CDR2 SASEGT. Trimming took 2 bases from V and 3 from J, leaving 10 bases between them. This CDR3 is 14 amino acids long. The CDR3: CASSEQTGHTEAFF. As DNA, the CDR3 is TGTGCCAGCAGTGAACAGACAGGCCACACTGAAGCTTTCTTT.

The CDR3 DNA is TGTGCCACCAGTGATGTGCCGGGACAGTTGCCCCATGAGCAGTTCTTC. Protein product: CATSDVPGQLPHEQFF. The chain links TRBV24-1 to TRBJ2-1; 7 positions match TRBD1. The ends lost 3 bases at V and 8 bases at J; junction bases unmatched: 12. CDR1 and CDR2 (germline): KGHDR, SFDVKD. The CDR3 loop spans 16 amino acids.

The genes are TRBV2 and TRBJ2-7, with 7 bases aligning to TRBD1. Germline CDR1 and CDR2: SNHLY and FYNNEI. The CDR3 consists of 14 residues. With 4 bases clipped from V and 4 bases from J, the junction kept 7 bases outside the gene matches. CDR3 DNA: TGTGCCAGCAGTGCGGACAGGATGATGTACGAGCAGTACTTC. Translation: CASSADRMMYEQYF.

The gene calls are TRBV2 and TRBJ1-2, with TRBD1 matching 7 bases. CDR1 and CDR2 from the germline V gene are SNHLY and FYNNEI. The CDR3 is 13 residues long. Losses at the gene ends were 6 bases for V and 4 bases for J; bases not matched to a gene: 5. The CDR3 region is CASSVDRPYGYTF. In DNA form, the CDR3 reads TGTGCCAGCAGCGTGGACAGGCCCTATGGCTACACCTTC.